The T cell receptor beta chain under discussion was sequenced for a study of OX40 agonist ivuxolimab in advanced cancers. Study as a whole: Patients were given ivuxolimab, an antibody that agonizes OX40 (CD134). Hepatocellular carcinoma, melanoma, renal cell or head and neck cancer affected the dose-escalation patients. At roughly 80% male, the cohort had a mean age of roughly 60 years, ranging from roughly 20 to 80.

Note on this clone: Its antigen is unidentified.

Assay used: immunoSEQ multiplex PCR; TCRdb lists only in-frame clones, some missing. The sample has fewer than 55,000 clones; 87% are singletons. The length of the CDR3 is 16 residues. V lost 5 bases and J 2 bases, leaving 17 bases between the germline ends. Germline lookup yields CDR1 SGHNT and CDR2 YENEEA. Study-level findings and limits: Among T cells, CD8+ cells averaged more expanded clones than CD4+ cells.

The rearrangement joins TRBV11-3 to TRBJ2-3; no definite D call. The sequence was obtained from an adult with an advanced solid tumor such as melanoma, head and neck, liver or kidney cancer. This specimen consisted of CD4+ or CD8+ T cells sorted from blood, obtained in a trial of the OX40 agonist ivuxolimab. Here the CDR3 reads CASSPGFAEYTDTQYF. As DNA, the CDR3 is TGTGCCAGCAGCCCCGGTTTTGCGGAGTACACAGATACGCAGTATTTT.